A single sample is the source of the 15 T cell receptor beta chains below, sequenced in a study of patients and donors after allogeneic stem cell transplantation. A single record per CDR3 protein comes from TCRdb applying MiXCR to the RT-PCR reads. The profile shows approximately 200,000 distinct CDR3 sequences, around 14% of them singletons. Sequenced sample: blood, either unsorted or a sorted T cell fraction (not recorded which). The receptors shown here come from a human donor who was either an allogeneic HSCT recipient or a stem cell or donor lymphocyte infusion donor (not recorded which). It is not recorded whose cells these are; they may come from a transplant donor.

This clonotype was detected only a few times. The J gene is TRBJ2-3, the V gene TRBV20-1; possibly TRBD2 for D (5 bases). The germline gives CDR1 DFQATT, CDR2 SNEGSKA (reference sequence). V lost 3 bases to trimming and J lost 0 bases, with 10 bases between them. The CDR3 contains 14 residues. This CDR3 reads CSASQPGSTDTQYF. The CDR3 region has the DNA TGCAGTGCTAGTCAACCGGGAAGCACAGATACGCAGTATTTT.

V and J are TRBV6-6 and TRBJ2-3; weak D call: TRBD1 (5 bases). This CDR3 is built from 12 residues. Trimming cost V 6 bases and J 5 bases, with 9 bases left between them. Germline-derived CDR1 and CDR2 are MNHNY and SVGAGI (reference sequence). This CDR3 reads CASRLTGDTQYF. Here the CDR3 DNA reads TGTGCCAGCAGACTTACAGGAGATACGCAGTATTTT.

This clonotype has a count of ten or more. The chain has TRBV5-1 and TRBJ2-7, with 10 positions matching TRBD1. The length of the CDR3 is 16 residues. Germline V gives CDR1 SGHRS, CDR2 YFSETQ. Unmatched junction bases numbered 8, after V lost 0 bases and J lost 5 bases. The CDR3 reads CASSLGDRGSSDEQYF. The CDR3, as DNA: TGCGCCAGCAGCTTGGGGGACAGGGGAAGTTCCGACGAGCAGTACTTC. The full variable domain, in which reference TRBV5-1 and TRBJ2-7 provide the parts outside the CDR3, is KAGVTQTPRYLIKTRGQQVTLSCSPISGHRSVSWYQQTPGQGLQFLFEYFSETQRNKGNFPGRFSGRQFSNSRSEMNVSTLELGDSALYLCASSLGDRGSSDEQYFGPGTRLTVT.

Ten or more counts support this clonotype. The chain uses TRBV3-1 and TRBJ1-4; TRBD1 might be the D (6 bases). V was clipped by 4 bases and J by 6 bases, with 9 bases between them. From germline, CDR1 is LGHDT and CDR2 YNNKEL (reference sequence). This CDR3 is 13 amino acids long. The CDR3, as DNA: TGTGCCAGCAGCCTCCGGACAGATGAAAAACTGTTTTTT. This translates into CASSLRTDEKLFF. The whole variable domain, filled in from reference TRBV3-1 and TRBJ1-4, reads DTAVSQTPKYLVTQMGNDKSIKCEQNLGHDTMYWYKQDSKKFLKIMFSYNNKELIINETVPNRFSPKSPDKAHLNLHINSLELGDSAVYFCASSLRTDEKLFFGSGTQLSVL.

Ten or more counts support this clonotype. The rearrangement links TRBV15 to TRBJ1-2, with no clear D. Trimming removed 3 bases at V and 2 bases at J, with 7 bases between. CDR3 length: 13 amino acids. The germline gives CDR1 LNHNV, CDR2 YYDKDF (reference sequence). CDR3 sequence: CATSREINYGYTF. The CDR3 coding sequence is TGTGCCACCAGCAGGGAGATAAACTATGGCTACACCTTC.

This clonotype has more than one count but fewer than ten. This chain joins TRBV12-3 or TRBV12-4 and TRBJ1-2; 9 bases agree with TRBD1. CDR3 length: 14 residues. V was clipped by 4 bases and J by 7 bases; unmatched bases: 7. The CDR3 bases are TGTGCCAGCAGTTCCTCGACAGGGGGAATTGGCTACACCTTC. Translated: CASSSSTGGIGYTF.

This clonotype was picked up a small number of times. The CDR3 protein is CASTDSGVAYEQYF. CDR3 bases: TGTGCCAGCACCGATTCCGGGGTAGCCTACGAGCAGTACTTC. V gene TRBV12-3 or TRBV12-4 combines with J gene TRBJ2-7, with D possibly TRBD2 on 5 matching bases. The CDR3 has 14 residues. The germline V and J ends were trimmed by 7 bases and 2 bases, with 15 bases remaining between them.

With respect to this clonotype: A read error may be the cause here, since a much bigger clone is one base away. The rearrangement joins TRBV20-1 to TRBJ1-1; 8 bases match TRBD1. Germline CDR1 and CDR2: DFQATT and SNEGSKA (reference sequence). The J segment lost 4 bases and the V segment lost 8 bases, leaving 9 bases of the junction unmatched. CDR3 size: 13 residues. CDR3 bases: TGCAGTACTCCGACAGGGGCCTTCACTGAAGCTTTCTTT. It is translated as CSTPTGAFTEAFF.

The chain has TRBV24-1 and TRBJ1-5, with D perhaps TRBD1 (6 bases). Germline CDR1 KGHDR, CDR2 SFDVKD. CDR3 length: 13 amino acids. Between the trimmed V and J ends, which lost 3 bases and 4 bases, there was a span of 6 bases. The CDR3 sequence is CATSDDRNQPQHF. The DNA for the CDR3 is TGTGCCACCAGTGATGACAGGAATCAGCCCCAGCATTTT.

In its sample, this clonotype was seen a few times. This rearrangement joins TRBV7-8 to TRBJ1-1; no reliable D call. The CDR3 runs to 15 residues. Between the trimmed V and J ends, which lost 5 bases and 8 bases, there was a span of 21 bases. Per the germline V gene, CDR1 is SGHVS and CDR2 is FQNEAQ. The CDR3 here is CASSPYLKGRGEAFF. The CDR3 DNA reads as TGTGCCAGCAGCCCCTACCTAAAAGGCCGAGGGGAAGCTTTCTTT.

This chain links TRBV9 with TRBJ2-2, with D maybe TRBD1 (5 bases). The CDR3 runs 14 residues. With 5 bases removed from V and 7 bases from J, the gap between germline ends came to 15 bases. Germline CDR1 reads SGDLS; CDR2 reads YYNGEE. The CDR3, as DNA: TGTGCCAGCAGTGTAACGACAGACGGCGGGGAGCTGTTTTTT. Protein product: CASSVTTDGGELFF.

This chain uses TRBV5-4 with TRBJ2-3; D unresolved. V lost 4 bases, J lost 4 bases, and 7 bases lay in between. The germline gives CDR1 SGHNT, CDR2 YYREEE (reference sequence). This CDR3 is 12 amino acids long. CDR3 protein: CASSTDADTQYF. DNA for the CDR3: TGTGCCAGCAGCACGGACGCAGATACGCAGTATTTT.

In this sample, this clonotype turned up a few times. This sequence joins TRBV5-1 and TRBJ1-2; 9 bases match TRBD1. This CDR3 has 15 amino acids. In germline, CDR1 is SGHRS, CDR2 YFSETQ. The V segment lost 6 bases and the J segment 3 bases; nucleotides outside the gene matches: 9. In nucleotides, the CDR3 is TGCGCCAGCAACTTTGGGACAGGGAAGGACTATGGCTACACCTTC. It translates to CASNFGTGKDYGYTF.

The V and J genes are TRBV6-1 and TRBJ1-5, with D perhaps matching TRBD1 (6 bases). Per germline, CDR1 MNHNS and CDR2 SASEGT. CDR3 size: 15 residues. V was cut by 10 bases and J by 5 bases, with 21 bases left in between. The CDR3 nucleotides are TGTGCCACCACCGAGACAGGCGCTGGGGATCAGCCCCAGCATTTT. Translation: CATTETGAGDQPQHF.

V and J are TRBV3-1 and TRBJ2-4; D uncertain. Trimming removed 9 bases from V and 0 bases from J, with 9 bases in between. Germline V gives CDR1 LGHDT, CDR2 YNNKEL (reference sequence). The CDR3 loop spans 13 amino acids. CDR3: CASLGIAKNIQYF. The CDR3 DNA is TGTGCCAGTTTGGGGATAGCCAAAAACATTCAGTACTTC.